This T cell receptor beta chain was recorded in a study of blood T cell repertoires in COVID-19. V was clipped by 8 bases and J by 3 bases, with 11 bases between them. The germline CDR1 and CDR2 sequences are WNHNN and SYGVQD (reference sequence). The CDR3 length is 13 residues. In the authors' methods: Reference gene primer amplification yielded estimated nucleated cell counts. Here immunoSEQ multiplex PCR was the method, and the copy in TCRdb shows in-frame clones only, minus some. V and J calls and clone size are as listed in that table; D and trimming were resolved from the DNA. The data contain around 84,000 clones, roughly 80% of them singletons.

This clonotype was sampled from a man older than 75 with active or convalescent COVID-19. The sequencing sample was made of peripheral blood. The J gene is TRBJ1-5, the V gene TRBV10-1; D remains ambiguous. This chain's CDR3 is CASSEQINQPQHF. The CDR3 DNA is TGCGCCAGCTCTGAACAAATCAATCAGCCCCAGCATTTT.